The 17 T cell receptor beta chains given below trace back to one sample, sequenced in a study of Tregs in tolerant kidney transplant recipients. This table comes from immunoSEQ multiplex PCR, and its TCRdb copy is limited to in-frame clones, with some not included. The data show 90,000 to 150,000 clones, roughly 93% seen once. The sequenced sample consisted of CD4+ T cells from blood. These receptors were obtained from a human donor in good health.

The V call is TRBV5-5, the J call TRBJ1-1, with 10 positions matching TRBD1. Germline loops: CDR1 SGHKS, CDR2 YYEKEE (reference sequence). V was clipped by 8 bases and J by 1 base; unmatched bases: 5. The CDR3 totals 14 residues. DNA for the CDR3: TGTGCCAGTCTCCGGGACAGGGGGAACACTGAAGCTTTCTTT. Encoded protein: CASLRDRGNTEAFF.

This clone was seen a single time. This rearrangement joins TRBV11-2 to TRBJ2-1, with D possibly matching TRBD2 (5 bases). CDR3 length: 17 amino acids. Per germline, CDR1 SGHAT and CDR2 FQNNGV. Trimming cost V 5 bases and J 5 bases, with 22 bases left between them. CDR3 bases: TGTGCCAGCAGCACCTGGCCGGGGTTCGGGTCGAACAATGAGCAGTTCTTC. Amino acid sequence: CASSTWPGFGSNNEQFF.

V gene TRBV18 combines with J gene TRBJ2-1, with 7 bases fitting TRBD1. This CDR3 region has 17 residues. V gave up 0 bases and J gave up 6 bases; unmatched junction bases: 11. Germline V lookup: CDR1 KGHSH, CDR2 LQKENI. In DNA, the CDR3 is TGTGCCAGCTCACCACCCGCCCTCCCGGGACAGATCAATGAGCAGTTCTTC. As protein: CASSPPALPGQINEQFF.

The genes are TRBV30 and TRBJ1-1; unclear D gene. The CDR3 extends over 13 amino acids. The germline CDR1 and CDR2 sequences are GTSNPN and SVGIG (reference sequence). The V end was cut by 0 bases, the J end by 1 base, with 6 bases between. CDR3 sequence (DNA): TGTGCCTGGAGTGTAACCGCGAACACTGAAGCTTTCTTT. Encoded protein: CAWSVTANTEAFF.

This chain uses TRBV6-4 with TRBJ1-1; D gene uncertain. This CDR3 region has 13 residues. Germline CDR1 is MRHNA and CDR2 is SNTAGT. Deletions cut 0 bases from V and 5 bases from J, with 7 bases between. CDR3 amino acids: CASSDSQGTEAFF. For the CDR3, the DNA is TGTGCCAGCAGTGACTCTCAAGGGACTGAAGCTTTCTTT.

The chain combines TRBV15 with TRBJ1-1; no clear D gene. Germline CDR1 is LNHNV and CDR2 is YYDKDF (reference sequence). V lost 3 bases and J lost 0, with 11 bases in between. The CDR3 extends over 15 amino acids. CDR3 region: CATSSRLGMNTEAFF. In DNA, the CDR3 is TGTGCCACCAGCAGTAGGCTGGGTATGAACACTGAAGCTTTCTTT.

This chain uses TRBV19 with TRBJ2-3; 7 nucleotides match TRBD1. Germline values: CDR1 LNHDA, CDR2 SQIVND (reference sequence). This CDR3 contains 13 residues. J lost 6 bases, V lost 5 bases, and 5 bases had no gene match. CDR3: CASSPKGADTQYF. CDR3 coding DNA: TGTGCCAGTAGTCCCAAGGGGGCGGATACGCAGTATTTT.

The chain recombines TRBV19 with TRBJ1-1; 7 bases are shared with TRBD1. The trim removed 3 bases at V and 4 bases at J, leaving 5 bases unmatched. The CDR3 loop spans 14 amino acids. Germline loops: CDR1 LNHDA, CDR2 SQIVND (reference sequence). As DNA, the CDR3 is TGTGCCAGTAGTATCCTCAGGGGGGGCACTGAAGCTTTCTTT. Translation gives CASSILRGGTEAFF.

The chain has TRBV5-1 and TRBJ2-7, with D possibly matching TRBD2 (5 bases). This CDR3 has 13 residues. Germline V CDR1 and CDR2: SGHRS, YFSETQ. V was cut by 0 bases and J by 6 bases, with 10 bases left in between. The CDR3 bases are TGCGCCAGCAGCTTGGCTGGAGGTTCCGAGCAGTACTTC. Translated, it gives CASSLAGGSEQYF.

J is TRBJ2-3 and V is TRBV29-1; tentatively, D is TRBD1 (6 bases). Germline V lookup: CDR1 SQVTM, CDR2 ANQGSEA. Trimming cost V 3 bases and J 5 bases, with 12 bases left between them. The CDR3 consists of 13 residues. For the CDR3, the DNA is TGCAGCGTTGAGGTAGGGGGAGAAGATACGCAGTATTTT. This codes for CSVEVGGEDTQYF.

The chain is built from TRBV30 and TRBJ1-5; D unclear. The V end lost 2 bases, the J end lost 2 bases, and 10 bases lay between the germline ends. The CDR3 has 14 amino acids. Per germline, CDR1 GTSNPN and CDR2 SVGIG (reference sequence). CDR3 DNA: TGTGCCTGGAGTCTCGACAATGGCAATCAGCCCCAGCATTTT. This translates into CAWSLDNGNQPQHF.

This clone has only one observation. The gene calls are TRBV30 and TRBJ2-7, with D possibly TRBD1 on 6 matching bases. The CDR3 sequence is 14 residues long. V lost 0 bases to trimming and J lost 5 bases, with 14 bases between them. CDR1 and CDR2 (germline): GTSNPN, SVGIG (reference sequence). For the CDR3, the DNA is TGTGCCTGGAGTGTACTAAACAGGGCCCACGAGCAGTACTTC. This gives the protein CAWSVLNRAHEQYF.

This chain joins TRBV6-5 and TRBJ1-2, with 8 nucleotides matching TRBD1. The CDR3 is 13 amino acids. V was clipped by 6 bases and J by 7 bases; unmatched bases: 7. Per the germline V gene, CDR1 is MNHEY and CDR2 is SVGAGI. CDR3 in DNA: TGTGCCAGCAGCCGGACAGGGTCGCGTGGCTACACCTTC. This translates into CASSRTGSRGYTF.

The V gene is TRBV4-1, the J gene TRBJ2-7; possible D gene TRBD1, 5 bases. V was shortened by 1 base and J by 5 bases, with 9 bases between the two germline ends. Looked up from germline, CDR1 is MGHRA and CDR2 is YSYEKL. This CDR3 region has 13 residues. CDR3 residues: CASSQVAGHEQYF. CDR3 DNA: TGCGCCAGCAGCCAAGTGGCAGGGCACGAGCAGTACTTC.

This clone was seen just once. V is TRBV19 and J is TRBJ1-2; 7 bases agree with TRBD1. This CDR3 has 15 amino acids. The J segment lost 4 bases and the V segment lost 6 bases, leaving 11 bases of the junction unmatched. Germline V lookup: CDR1 LNHDA, CDR2 SQIVND (reference sequence). CDR3 region: CASRDHRGSGYGYTF. Here the CDR3 DNA reads TGTGCCAGTAGGGATCACAGGGGATCTGGCTATGGCTACACCTTC.

The rearrangement links TRBV7-6 to TRBJ2-7, with 8 nucleotides matching TRBD1. Germline CDR1 SGHVS, CDR2 FNYEAQ. V lost 2 bases, J lost 0 bases, and 12 bases stayed unmatched. This CDR3 is 18 amino acids long. The CDR3 DNA follows: TGTGCCAGCAGCTTAAGTTGGGGTGGGACAGGCATCTCCTACGAGCAGTACTTC. This translates into CASSLSWGGTGISYEQYF.

The table lists this clone with a count of one. Here the CDR3 DNA reads TGCGCCAGCAGCCAAGATAGAGACCCTACCGCTGGTTCACCCCTCCACTTT. It specifies CASSQDRDPTAGSPLHF. The chain joins TRBV4-1 to TRBJ1-6; D ambiguous. V was shortened by 0 bases and J by 9 bases, with 18 bases between the two germline ends. CDR1 and CDR2 (germline): MGHRA, YSYEKL. There are 17 residues in the CDR3.